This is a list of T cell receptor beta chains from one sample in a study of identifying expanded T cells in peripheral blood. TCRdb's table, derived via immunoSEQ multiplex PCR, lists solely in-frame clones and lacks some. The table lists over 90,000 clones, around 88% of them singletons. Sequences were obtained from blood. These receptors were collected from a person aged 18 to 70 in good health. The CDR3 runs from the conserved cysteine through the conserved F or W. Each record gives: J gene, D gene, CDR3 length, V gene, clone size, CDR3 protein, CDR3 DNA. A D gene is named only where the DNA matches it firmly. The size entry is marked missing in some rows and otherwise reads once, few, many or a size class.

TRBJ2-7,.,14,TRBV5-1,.,CASSHNRGAEEQYF,TGCGCCAGCTCTCATAATAGGGGTGCCGAAGAGCAGTACTTC
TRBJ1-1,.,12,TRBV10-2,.,CASNTGPDEAFF,TGCGCCAGCAATACCGGGCCCGACGAAGCTTTCTTT
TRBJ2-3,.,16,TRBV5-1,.,CASSLALRGPTDTQYF,TGCGCCAGCAGCTTGGCATTGCGGGGGCCCACAGATACGCAGTATTTT
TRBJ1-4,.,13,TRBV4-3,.,CASSQVDGEKLFF,TGCGCCAGCAGCCAGGTCGACGGGGAAAAACTGTTTTTT
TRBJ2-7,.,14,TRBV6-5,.,CASSYSLFSYEQYF,TGTGCCAGCAGTTATTCGCTCTTCTCCTACGAGCAGTACTTC
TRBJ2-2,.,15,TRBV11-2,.,CASSSGVSRTGELFF,TGTGCCAGCAGCTCTGGAGTTAGCAGGACCGGGGAGCTGTTTTTT
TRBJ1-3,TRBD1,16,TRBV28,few,CASRRTGIPSGNTIYF,TGTGCCAGCAGGCGGACAGGGATCCCCTCTGGAAACACCATATATTTT
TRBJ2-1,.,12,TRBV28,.,CASSLEGGEQFF,TGTGCCAGCAGTTTGGAGGGTGGAGAGCAGTTCTTC
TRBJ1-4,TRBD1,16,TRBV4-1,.,CASSPTGDRTNEKLFF,TGCGCCAGCAGCCCGACCGGGGACAGGACGAATGAAAAACTGTTTTTT
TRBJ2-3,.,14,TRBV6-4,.,CASSEGTRTDTQYF,TGTGCCAGCAGTGAGGGAACCCGCACAGATACGCAGTATTTT
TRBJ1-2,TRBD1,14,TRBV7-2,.,CASSLPDRAGGYTF,TGTGCCAGCAGCTTACCCGACAGGGCGGGGGGCTACACCTTC
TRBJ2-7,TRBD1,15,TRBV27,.,CASSIQPGQGYEQYF,TGTGCCAGCAGTATTCAACCGGGACAGGGCTACGAGCAGTACTTC
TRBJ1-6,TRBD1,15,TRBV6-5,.,CASRIGQGFRSPLHF,TGTGCCAGCAGGATCGGACAGGGCTTTAGGTCACCCCTCCACTTT
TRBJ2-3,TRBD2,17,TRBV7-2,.,CASSYAGTSGGADTQYF,TGTGCCAGCAGCTACGCCGGGACTAGCGGGGGGGCAGATACGCAGTATTTT
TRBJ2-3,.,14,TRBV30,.,CAWSVLGPRDTQYF,TGTGCCTGGAGTGTACTTGGACCGAGGGATACGCAGTATTTT
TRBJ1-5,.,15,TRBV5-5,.,CASSFLGGSDQPQHF,TGTGCCAGCAGCTTTCTAGGAGGATCGGATCAGCCCCAGCATTTT
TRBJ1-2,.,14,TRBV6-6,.,CASSYPGPLDGYTF,TGTGCCAGCAGTTACCCAGGACCCTTGGATGGCTACACCTTC
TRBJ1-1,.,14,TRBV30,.,CAWSPPGGNTEAFF,TGTGCCTGGAGTCCCCCGGGGGGAAACACTGAAGCTTTCTTT
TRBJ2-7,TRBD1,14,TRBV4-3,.,CASSQVTGANEQYF,TGCGCCAGCAGCCAAGTGACAGGGGCAAACGAGCAGTACTTC
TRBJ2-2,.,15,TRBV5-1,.,CASSLGNAVTGELFF,TGCGCCAGCAGCTTGGGAAATGCGGTTACCGGGGAGCTGTTTTTT
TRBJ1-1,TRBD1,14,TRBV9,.,CASRRTGGITEAFF,TGTGCCAGCCGGCGGACAGGGGGGATCACTGAAGCTTTCTTT
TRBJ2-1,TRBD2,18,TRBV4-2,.,CASSQDMVRGASYNEQFF,TGTGCCAGCAGCCAAGATATGGTGCGGGGGGCCTCCTACAATGAGCAGTTCTTC
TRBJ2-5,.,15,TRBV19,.,CASSISPQGEETQYF,TGTGCCAGTAGTATCTCTCCCCAGGGAGAAGAGACCCAGTACTTC
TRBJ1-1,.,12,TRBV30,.,CAWSHMNTEAFF,TGTGCCTGGAGCCACATGAACACTGAAGCTTTCTTT
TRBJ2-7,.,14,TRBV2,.,CASGKDANPYEQYF,TGTGCCAGCGGAAAGGACGCGAACCCCTACGAGCAGTACTTC
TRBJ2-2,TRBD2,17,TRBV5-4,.,CASSLAGAGGSAGELFF,TGTGCCAGCAGCTTGGCCGGGGCGGGGGGCAGCGCCGGGGAGCTGTTTTTT
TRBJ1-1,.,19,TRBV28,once,CASYSKQGSLVALGTEAFF,TGTGCCAGCTATTCCAAACAGGGTTCCCTAGTAGCTTTGGGCACTGAAGCTTTCTTT
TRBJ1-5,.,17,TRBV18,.,CASSPPSGQELNQPQHF,TGTGCCAGCTCACCACCAAGCGGGCAGGAGCTAAATCAGCCCCAGCATTTT
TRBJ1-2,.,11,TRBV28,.,CASSSQGGYTF,TGTGCCAGCAGTTCCCAGGGGGGCTACACCTTC
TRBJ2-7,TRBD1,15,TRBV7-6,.,CASSLDARGSNEQYF,TGTGCCAGCAGCTTAGACGCCAGGGGGTCCAACGAGCAGTACTTC